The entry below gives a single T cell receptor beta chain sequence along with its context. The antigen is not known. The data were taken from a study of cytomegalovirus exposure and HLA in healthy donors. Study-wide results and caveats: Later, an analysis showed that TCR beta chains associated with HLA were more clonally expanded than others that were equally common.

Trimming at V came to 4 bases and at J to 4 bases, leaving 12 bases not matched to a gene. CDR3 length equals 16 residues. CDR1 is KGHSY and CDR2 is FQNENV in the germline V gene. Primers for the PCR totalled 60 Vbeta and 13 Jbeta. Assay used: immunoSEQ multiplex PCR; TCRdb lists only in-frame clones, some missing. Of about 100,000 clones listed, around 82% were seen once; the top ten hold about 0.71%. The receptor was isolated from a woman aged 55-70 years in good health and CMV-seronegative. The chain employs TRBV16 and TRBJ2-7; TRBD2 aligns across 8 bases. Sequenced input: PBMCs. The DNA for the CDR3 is TGTGCCAGCAGCCCCCCCGGGGGGGATAAAGTATACGAGCAGTACTTC. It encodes CASSPPGGDKVYEQYF.